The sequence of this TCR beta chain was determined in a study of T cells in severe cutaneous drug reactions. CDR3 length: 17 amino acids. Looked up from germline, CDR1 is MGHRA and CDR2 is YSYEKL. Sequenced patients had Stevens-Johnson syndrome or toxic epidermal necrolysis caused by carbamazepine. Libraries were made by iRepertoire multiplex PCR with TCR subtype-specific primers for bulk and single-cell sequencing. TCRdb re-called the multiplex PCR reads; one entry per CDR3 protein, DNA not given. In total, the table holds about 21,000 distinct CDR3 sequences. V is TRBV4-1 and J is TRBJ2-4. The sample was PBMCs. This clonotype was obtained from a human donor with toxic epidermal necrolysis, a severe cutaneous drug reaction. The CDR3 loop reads CASSQERGILAKNIQYF.